Listed below are T cell receptor beta chains from one sample, sequenced in a study of blood T cell repertoires in COVID-19. Sequencing was performed with immunoSEQ multiplex PCR; in TCRdb, only in-frame clones are kept and a portion is missing. The repertoire includes roughly 140,000 clones, approximately 88% of them detected once, and about 1.7% sits in the top ten. The source material was peripheral blood. These TCRs come from a woman between 50 and 59 years old with acute or convalescent COVID-19. Both conserved end residues are part of each CDR3. D genes are given only for firm matches. Expanded clones are given a class, and other clones once, few, many or no size at all.

v_call: TRBV7-2; j_call: TRBJ1-1; cdr3_length: 11; clone_size: once; d_call: -; cdr3_nt: TGTGCCAGCAGCCCCATCACTGAAGCTTTCTTT; cdr3_aa: CASSPITEAFF
v_call: TRBV19; j_call: TRBJ1-2; cdr3_length: 14; clone_size: -; d_call: TRBD1; cdr3_nt: TGTGCCAGTAGCCTAGGGGGCGCAGGCTATGGCTACACCTTC; cdr3_aa: CASSLGGAGYGYTF
v_call: TRBV27; j_call: TRBJ2-3; cdr3_length: 13; clone_size: -; d_call: -; cdr3_nt: TGTGCCAGCAGTCCCGACTCCGGGGATACGCAGTATTTT; cdr3_aa: CASSPDSGDTQYF
v_call: TRBV4-1; j_call: TRBJ1-2; cdr3_length: 14; clone_size: -; d_call: -; cdr3_nt: TGCGCCAGCAGCCAAATCATGGGACTCTATGGCTACACCTTC; cdr3_aa: CASSQIMGLYGYTF
v_call: TRBV6-5; j_call: TRBJ2-7; cdr3_length: 14; clone_size: -; d_call: -; cdr3_nt: TGTGCCAGCAGCCCCTGGAGGGCAGCCTACGAGCAGTACTTC; cdr3_aa: CASSPWRAAYEQYF
v_call: TRBV4-2; j_call: TRBJ1-5; cdr3_length: 16; clone_size: -; d_call: -; cdr3_nt: TGTGCCAGCAGCCTCAACGCGGGGTGGAGCAATCAGCCCCAGCATTTT; cdr3_aa: CASSLNAGWSNQPQHF
v_call: TRBV6-5; j_call: TRBJ1-4; cdr3_length: 15; clone_size: -; d_call: -; cdr3_nt: TGTGCCAGCAGCCCCATGACAGTAACTAATGAAAAACTGTTTTTT; cdr3_aa: CASSPMTVTNEKLFF
v_call: TRBV7-8; j_call: TRBJ1-5; cdr3_length: 17; clone_size: -; d_call: -; cdr3_nt: TGTGCCAGCAGCTTCGGGTATACATCGGATAGCAATCAGCCCCAGCATTTT; cdr3_aa: CASSFGYTSDSNQPQHF
v_call: TRBV5-1; j_call: TRBJ2-3; cdr3_length: 15; clone_size: -; d_call: -; cdr3_nt: TGCGCCAGCAGCGAATTTACAGGATTAGCCGATACGCAGTATTTT; cdr3_aa: CASSEFTGLADTQYF
v_call: TRBV18; j_call: TRBJ2-2; cdr3_length: 17; clone_size: -; d_call: -; cdr3_nt: TGTGCCAGCTCACCACCTATTGCGACAGAGAACACCGGGGAGCTGTTTTTT; cdr3_aa: CASSPPIATENTGELFF
v_call: TRBV7-6; j_call: TRBJ2-7; cdr3_length: 15; clone_size: once; d_call: -; cdr3_nt: TGTGCCAGCAGCGTCGCACGGGGGAGCCCCTACGAGCAGTACTTC; cdr3_aa: CASSVARGSPYEQYF
v_call: TRBV10-3; j_call: TRBJ1-1; cdr3_length: 13; clone_size: -; d_call: -; cdr3_nt: TGTGCCGTTCAGGGGTCGGTGAACACTGAAGCTTTCTTT; cdr3_aa: CAVQGSVNTEAFF
v_call: TRBV18; j_call: TRBJ1-5; cdr3_length: 17; clone_size: few; d_call: TRBD1; cdr3_nt: TGTGCCAGCTCACAGACCGACAGGGGGCAAGGCAATCAGCCCCAGCATTTT; cdr3_aa: CASSQTDRGQGNQPQHF
v_call: TRBV10-3; j_call: TRBJ2-1; cdr3_length: 15; clone_size: few; d_call: TRBD2; cdr3_nt: TGTGCCATCAGTGAGTTGGGCGGGGGGGCGAATGAGCAGTTCTTC; cdr3_aa: CAISELGGGANEQFF
v_call: TRBV5-1; j_call: TRBJ1-2; cdr3_length: 15; clone_size: -; d_call: -; cdr3_nt: TGCGCCAGCAGCTTGGCCGGTCTGCCGGAGGGTGGCTACACCTTC; cdr3_aa: CASSLAGLPEGGYTF
v_call: TRBV25-1; j_call: TRBJ1-6; cdr3_length: 13; clone_size: -; d_call: TRBD1; cdr3_nt: TGTGCCAGCACCCGGGACAGCGGTTCACCCCTCCACTTT; cdr3_aa: CASTRDSGSPLHF
v_call: TRBV7-9; j_call: TRBJ2-3; cdr3_length: 16; clone_size: -; d_call: -; cdr3_nt: TGTGCCAGCAGCTTATTAGCGGCACCGCCCACAGATACGCAGTATTTT; cdr3_aa: CASSLLAAPPTDTQYF
v_call: TRBV6-6; j_call: TRBJ2-7; cdr3_length: 14; clone_size: once; d_call: -; cdr3_nt: TGTGCCAGCAGTTACTTACAGGGTGCCTACGAGCAGTACTTC; cdr3_aa: CASSYLQGAYEQYF
v_call: TRBV4-1; j_call: TRBJ1-3; cdr3_length: 16; clone_size: -; d_call: -; cdr3_nt: TGCGCCAGCAGCGAGGTGACTCCCTTCTCTGGAAACACCATATATTTT; cdr3_aa: CASSEVTPFSGNTIYF
v_call: TRBV6-6; j_call: TRBJ1-4; cdr3_length: 15; clone_size: -; d_call: -; cdr3_nt: TGTGCCAGCAGTTGGACGACCCGGGAGGAAGAAAAACTGTTTTTT; cdr3_aa: CASSWTTREEEKLFF
v_call: TRBV4-2; j_call: TRBJ2-7; cdr3_length: 16; clone_size: -; d_call: -; cdr3_nt: TGTGCCAGCAGCCAAGATGGGGGGAGCCCCTCCTACGAGCAGTACTTC; cdr3_aa: CASSQDGGSPSYEQYF
v_call: TRBV19; j_call: TRBJ1-2; cdr3_length: 12; clone_size: -; d_call: -; cdr3_nt: TGTGCCAGTAGCGGTTTAATTCATGGCTACACCTTC; cdr3_aa: CASSGLIHGYTF
v_call: TRBV5-1; j_call: TRBJ2-1; cdr3_length: 15; clone_size: -; d_call: -; cdr3_nt: TGCGCCAGCAGACCTAGCGTAAGCTCCTACAATGAGCAGTTCTTC; cdr3_aa: CASRPSVSSYNEQFF
v_call: TRBV7-3; j_call: TRBJ2-3; cdr3_length: 14; clone_size: -; d_call: TRBD1; cdr3_nt: TGTGCCAGCAGCCCGTTAGGGGGCCTAGATACGCAGTATTTT; cdr3_aa: CASSPLGGLDTQYF
v_call: TRBV18; j_call: TRBJ1-5; cdr3_length: 14; clone_size: -; d_call: -; cdr3_nt: TGTGCCAGCTCACGAGGGTCTAGCAATCAGCCCCAGCATTTT; cdr3_aa: CASSRGSSNQPQHF
v_call: TRBV5-1; j_call: TRBJ2-7; cdr3_length: 16; clone_size: once; d_call: TRBD1; cdr3_nt: TGCGCCAGCAGCTTGGCTGCCGGGACAGGTCCTATCGAGCAGTACTTC; cdr3_aa: CASSLAAGTGPIEQYF
v_call: TRBV20-1; j_call: TRBJ2-7; cdr3_length: 13; clone_size: once; d_call: TRBD2; cdr3_nt: TGCAGTGCTAGTGGCGGGAGGTTGTCACCGGGGTACTTC; cdr3_aa: CSASGGRLSPGYF
v_call: TRBV5-8; j_call: TRBJ2-7; cdr3_length: 15; clone_size: -; d_call: TRBD2; cdr3_nt: TGTGCCAGCAGCTTGGTAGCGGGAGGGTTGTACGAGCAGTACTTC; cdr3_aa: CASSLVAGGLYEQYF
v_call: TRBV6-4; j_call: TRBJ1-1; cdr3_length: 14; clone_size: -; d_call: -; cdr3_nt: TGTGCCAGCAGTCCGAGCCCAGGGAACACTGAAGCTTTCTTT; cdr3_aa: CASSPSPGNTEAFF
v_call: TRBV28; j_call: TRBJ2-5; cdr3_length: 14; clone_size: -; d_call: -; cdr3_nt: TGTGCCAGCAGTCTCCTAGCGTACCAAGAGACCCAGTACTTC; cdr3_aa: CASSLLAYQETQYF
v_call: TRBV4-2; j_call: TRBJ2-2; cdr3_length: 15; clone_size: -; d_call: TRBD1; cdr3_nt: TGTGCCAGCAGCCAAGGGGGACAGGGTACCGGGGAGCTGTTTTTT; cdr3_aa: CASSQGGQGTGELFF
v_call: TRBV7-2; j_call: TRBJ1-1; cdr3_length: 16; clone_size: -; d_call: -; cdr3_nt: TGTGCCAGCAGCTTGAATCCGCTCCCCCAGGGGTTTGAAGCTTTCTTT; cdr3_aa: CASSLNPLPQGFEAFF
v_call: TRBV4-1; j_call: TRBJ2-1; cdr3_length: 15; clone_size: -; d_call: -; cdr3_nt: TGCGCCAGCAGCCCTGAACCAGCGCGAGACAATGAGCAGTTCTTC; cdr3_aa: CASSPEPARDNEQFF
v_call: TRBV5-1; j_call: TRBJ2-7; cdr3_length: 18; clone_size: few; d_call: TRBD2; cdr3_nt: TGCGCCAGCAGCCAATATGGACTAGCGGGACTCGAGAGGAACGAGCAGTACTTC; cdr3_aa: CASSQYGLAGLERNEQYF
v_call: TRBV30; j_call: TRBJ2-7; cdr3_length: 11; clone_size: -; d_call: -; cdr3_nt: TGTGCCTGGAGTTTGACGTCCAACAGGTACTTC; cdr3_aa: CAWSLTSNRYF
v_call: TRBV11-1; j_call: TRBJ1-2; cdr3_length: 14; clone_size: -; d_call: -; cdr3_nt: TGTGCCAGCAGCTTATTGGCAGGGGCTGATGGCTACACCTTC; cdr3_aa: CASSLLAGADGYTF
v_call: TRBV6-5; j_call: TRBJ1-6; cdr3_length: 14; clone_size: -; d_call: -; cdr3_nt: TGTGCCAGCAACCCGGGGTCCTGGGATTCACCCCTCCACTTT; cdr3_aa: CASNPGSWDSPLHF
v_call: TRBV18; j_call: TRBJ2-5; cdr3_length: 18; clone_size: -; d_call: -; cdr3_nt: TGTGCCAGCTCCCTGGAGCTAGCGCTCAGCCCGGACCAAGAGACCCAGTACTTC; cdr3_aa: CASSLELALSPDQETQYF
v_call: TRBV7-7; j_call: TRBJ1-1; cdr3_length: 14; clone_size: -; d_call: -; cdr3_nt: TGTGCTAGCAGCCCACAGGGTTGGAACACTGAAGCTTTCTTT; cdr3_aa: CASSPQGWNTEAFF
v_call: TRBV5-6; j_call: TRBJ2-7; cdr3_length: 13; clone_size: -; d_call: -; cdr3_nt: TGTGCCAGCAGCCCAGTTAGCCCCAACGAGCAGTACTTC; cdr3_aa: CASSPVSPNEQYF
v_call: TRBV9; j_call: TRBJ2-1; cdr3_length: 16; clone_size: -; d_call: -; cdr3_nt: TGTGCCAGCAGCGTAGTCGAGGGGGATTTCTACAATGAGCAGTTCTTC; cdr3_aa: CASSVVEGDFYNEQFF
v_call: TRBV28; j_call: TRBJ2-7; cdr3_length: 14; clone_size: once; d_call: TRBD1; cdr3_nt: TGTGCCAGCAGTTCACAGGACAGGGCCTACGAGCAGTACTTC; cdr3_aa: CASSSQDRAYEQYF
v_call: TRBV15; j_call: TRBJ2-7; cdr3_length: 17; clone_size: -; d_call: -; cdr3_nt: TGTGCCACCAGCAGAGATCGGGGACACCCCCTGGGCTACGAGCAGTACTTC; cdr3_aa: CATSRDRGHPLGYEQYF
v_call: TRBV19; j_call: TRBJ2-2; cdr3_length: 20; clone_size: -; d_call: TRBD1; cdr3_nt: TGTGCCAGTAGCCTAAAGGGGACAGGGGTCACCCACGCGAACACCGGGGAGCTGTTTTTT; cdr3_aa: CASSLKGTGVTHANTGELFF
v_call: TRBV19; j_call: TRBJ1-1; cdr3_length: 15; clone_size: -; d_call: TRBD1; cdr3_nt: TGTGCCAGTAGTACAACAGGGGCGAAGAACACTGAAGCTTTCTTT; cdr3_aa: CASSTTGAKNTEAFF
v_call: TRBV19; j_call: TRBJ2-3; cdr3_length: 15; clone_size: -; d_call: -; cdr3_nt: TGTGCCAGTAGTACACAGGGGACTAGCACAGATACGCAGTATTTT; cdr3_aa: CASSTQGTSTDTQYF
v_call: TRBV5-1; j_call: TRBJ1-1; cdr3_length: 14; clone_size: -; d_call: TRBD1; cdr3_nt: TGCGCCAGCAGCTGGGGACAGGGGGGCACTGAAGCTTTCTTT; cdr3_aa: CASSWGQGGTEAFF